This T cell receptor (beta chain) came from a study of cytomegalovirus exposure and HLA in healthy donors. As for the study in general: Drawn from HLA-typed donors, some 80 million unique TCRs were held in an early data release. Points from the study as a whole: A later analysis by the authors found several of the most significant clusters apparently linked to common viral pathogens. For cytomegalovirus status, the classifier reportedly gave diagnoses with high specificity and sensitivity.

With regard to this clone: The target antigen is unknown. At one boundary the junction diverges from the germline segment, which might be a read error. Other DNA sequences of this sample code for an identical CDR3.

Germline V lookup: CDR1 LNHDA, CDR2 SQIVND (reference sequence). This CDR3 has 15 residues. Both 60 Vbeta primers and 13 Jbeta primers went into the PCR. Clones were sequenced by immunoSEQ multiplex PCR, and TCRdb holds only the in-frame ones, with some missing. The sample includes about 140,000 clones, 70% to 80% of them seen just once. Input material: PBMCs. The J gene is TRBJ1-1, the V gene TRBV19; D might be TRBD1 (5 bases). The sequence was obtained from a female donor in good health and CMV-seropositive. The CDR3 sequence is CASRLGGKGNTEAFF. CDR3 in DNA: TGTGCCAGTAGGTTGGGGGGAAAGGGGAACACTGAGGCTTTCTTT.